The entry that follows covers one T cell receptor (beta chain) sequence. V lost 0 bases, J lost 7 bases, and 18 bases lay in between. The CDR3 is made up of 16 amino acids. Germline assignment: CDR1 SGHAT and CDR2 FQNNGV. These data come from a study of blood T cell repertoires in COVID-19. The method was immunoSEQ multiplex PCR; TCRdb's version includes in-frame clones alone and lacks a portion of them. The sample shows roughly 24,000 clones, approximately 77% of them seen only once. The sequencing sample was made of peripheral blood. The origin of this receptor is a human donor in a cohort sampled during active COVID-19. The chain recombines TRBV11-2 with TRBJ1-2, with a possible D match to TRBD1 (6 bases). The CDR3 loop reads CASSLDREGVGIGYTF. For the CDR3, the DNA is TGTGCCAGCAGCTTAGATCGTGAGGGGGTGGGAATTGGCTACACCTTC.